A selection of T cell receptor beta chains follows, all from one sample in a study of CD8+CD57+ T cells in acquired aplastic anemia. Via MiXCR, TCRdb re-called the reads, giving one row per CDR3 protein. Altogether 400,000 to 600,000 distinct CDR3 sequences are present, more than 25% being singletons, with the ten largest covering 0.82%. Sequencing was performed on sorted CD4+, CD8+, or CD8+CD57+ T cells (not recorded which) from PBMCs. The source of these receptors is a human donor with aplastic anemia. Both conserved end residues are part of each CDR3. Each record gives: V gene, CDR3 protein.

V gene: TRBV4-2
CDR3 protein: CASSQDWGDLRRSGNTIYF

V gene: TRBV19
CDR3 protein: CASRPLWASGRTSEQFF

V gene: TRBV6-1
CDR3 protein: CASNVVDGYEQYF

V gene: TRBV10-3
CDR3 protein: CAIRGTGAYEQYF

V gene: TRBV20-1
CDR3 protein: CSASPVAQNTEAFF

V gene: TRBV5-1
CDR3 protein: CASSTLYEQYF

V gene: TRBV14
CDR3 protein: CASSHRPGWGSYEQYF

V gene: TRBV29-1
CDR3 protein: CSVGGQRNTEAFF

V gene: TRBV7-2
CDR3 protein: CASSLARGPTTGELFF

V gene: TRBV20-1
CDR3 protein: CSVNKLAGYNEQFF

V gene: TRBV2
CDR3 protein: CASTRETAYGYTF

V gene: TRBV19
CDR3 protein: CASTVGGGGTYGYTF

V gene: TRBV18
CDR3 protein: CASSPQRGGLYNEQFF

V gene: TRBV6-4
CDR3 protein: CASSCHPGGRTYEQYF

V gene: TRBV28
CDR3 protein: CASSLASGYTGELFF

V gene: TRBV24-1
CDR3 protein: CATSLTYNSPLHF

V gene: TRBV29-1
CDR3 protein: CSVATGLNQPQHF

V gene: TRBV11-2
CDR3 protein: CASSSPTSMAEQFF

V gene: TRBV7-2
CDR3 protein: CASSPAVEETQYF

V gene: TRBV7-3
CDR3 protein: CASSAGGRDTQYF

V gene: TRBV19
CDR3 protein: CASSPMDRGYEKLFF

V gene: TRBV7-2
CDR3 protein: CASSRDRSGSPLHF

V gene: TRBV20-1
CDR3 protein: CSAPGQGPGNTIYF

V gene: TRBV10-3
CDR3 protein: CAISESRVWQPQHF

V gene: TRBV4-1
CDR3 protein: CASSQDWSNLYGYTF

V gene: TRBV11-2
CDR3 protein: CASTMRRTEAFF

V gene: TRBV20-1
CDR3 protein: CSPGGGDTQYF

V gene: TRBV5-1
CDR3 protein: CASSLDLFTDTQYF

V gene: TRBV13
CDR3 protein: CASSLGTARGNTEAFF

V gene: TRBV19
CDR3 protein: CASSMGLYTEAFF

V gene: TRBV5-6
CDR3 protein: CASSLGQGGKETQYF

V gene: TRBV20-1
CDR3 protein: CSARLGSYYGYTF

V gene: TRBV9
CDR3 protein: CASSVAGSTTRNEQYF

V gene: TRBV19
CDR3 protein: CASSILPDDSPLHF

V gene: TRBV6-1
CDR3 protein: CASREQGHYGYTF

V gene: TRBV20-1
CDR3 protein: CSATQQETQYF

V gene: TRBV9
CDR3 protein: CASSVGDRVEETQYF

V gene: TRBV28
CDR3 protein: CASSLQGAQGYTF

V gene: TRBV7-9
CDR3 protein: CASSLGVGVLANSPLHF

V gene: TRBV10-3
CDR3 protein: CAISWTSGSNEQFF

V gene: TRBV20-1
CDR3 protein: CSASRFAGGQETQYF

V gene: TRBV5-1
CDR3 protein: CASSFSGESSGNTIYF

V gene: TRBV10-3
CDR3 protein: CASSPDSLHQPQHF

V gene: TRBV11-3
CDR3 protein: CASSLDPPGAGGYTF

V gene: TRBV14
CDR3 protein: CASSPGGGGQGGELFF

V gene: TRBV5-1
CDR3 protein: CASSQGREETQYF

V gene: TRBV7-6
CDR3 protein: CASSRNLAGVGEAQYF

V gene: TRBV12-3/TRBV12-4
CDR3 protein: CASSLLAGNTGELFF

V gene: TRBV19
CDR3 protein: CASSLSGQGVSPLHF

V gene: TRBV20-1
CDR3 protein: CSASQGSNEKLFF

V gene: TRBV6-1
CDR3 protein: CAGVGPKNTGELFF

V gene: TRBV4-1
CDR3 protein: CASSQVVYQPQHF

V gene: TRBV20-1
CDR3 protein: CSARDRRGEETQYF

V gene: TRBV9
CDR3 protein: CASSVGFYGYTF

V gene: TRBV19
CDR3 protein: CASSTMRQVRGNYGYTF

V gene: TRBV2
CDR3 protein: CASSLGPVERAFF

V gene: TRBV24-1
CDR3 protein: CATSGMEGGSYEQYF

V gene: TRBV7-9
CDR3 protein: CASSLGGASGWRETQYF

V gene: TRBV19
CDR3 protein: CASSILRRYSNQPQHF